The 10 T cell receptor beta chains in this list originate from one sample, sequenced in a study of Graves' ophthalmopathy and Graves' hyperthyroidism (dated by TCRdb to the late 2010s). Instrument on record: Illumina HiSeq 2000. For repertoire sequencing, the TCR beta CDR3 regions were amplified from RNA transcripts. A first-round RT-PCR used HTBI primers with the Qiagen OneStep RT-PCR kit, followed by a second-round multiplex PCR, size selection and purification. TCRdb ran its own pipeline on the public reads, namely fastp trimming at Q25 and MiXCR clone calling, and kept in-frame beta chains. One record per CDR3 amino acid sequence lists the most common genes and DNA. The sample yields more than 1,000,000 distinct CDR3 sequences; roughly 35% were counted once. The ten biggest clones cover approximately 12% of the sample. The sample taken for sequencing was peripheral blood or thyroid tissue (not recorded which). The receptors stem from an adult man with Graves' hyperthyroidism.

Notes on this clonotype: The CDR3 does not end in the conserved phenylalanine or tryptophan, so this is likely a read error. The V call is TRBV11-2, the J call TRBJ1-2, with a possible D match to TRBD1 (6 bases). Germline V CDR1 and CDR2: SGHAT, FQNNGV. The CDR3 covers 15 residues. The V gene lost 3 bases and the J gene lost 1 base, with 12 bases spanning the gap. The CDR3 sequence is CASSFRTDSNYGYTS. CDR3 in DNA: TGTGCCAGCAGCTTCCGGACGGACAGTAACTATGGCTACACCTCC.

The rearrangement uses TRBV27 and TRBJ1-5; no clear D gene. In germline, CDR1 is MNHEY, CDR2 SMNVEV (reference sequence). The V end lost 3 bases, the J end lost 5 bases, and 11 bases lay between the germline ends. The CDR3 has 14 residues. CDR3 in amino acids: CASSFWPADQPQHF. CDR3 in DNA: TGTGCCAGCAGTTTTTGGCCGGCCGATCAGCCCCAGCATTTT.

CDR3 coding DNA: TGTGCCAGCAGCAATACAGGGGGAGAGACTGAAGCTTTCTTT. Encoded protein: CASSNTGGETEAFF. The V and J genes are TRBV9 and TRBJ1-1, with TRBD1 matching over 8 bases. The CDR3 length is 14 residues. Trimming took 4 bases from V and 5 from J; bases not matched to a gene: 7. Looked up from germline, CDR1 is SGDLS and CDR2 is YYNGEE.

This clonotype has ten or more counts. This sequence joins TRBV7-3 and TRBJ2-5; TRBD1 or TRBD2 may be the D gene (7 bases each). CDR1 and CDR2 (germline): SGHTA, FQGTGA. With 3 bases removed from V and 2 bases from J, the gap between germline ends came to 13 bases. The length of the CDR3 is 15 residues. The CDR3 DNA sequence: TGTGCCAGCAGCTTCCAGGGGGGGGGTCAAGAGACCCAGTACTTC. This sequence encodes CASSFQGGGQETQYF.

The chain uses TRBV25-1 and TRBJ2-5, with D perhaps matching TRBD2 (5 bases). TRBJ2-1 matches the DNA end more closely, so the J call is doubtful. The germline gives CDR1 MGHDK, CDR2 SYGVNS. The CDR3 is made up of 13 amino acids. CDR3 residues: CASRRALHNEQFF. The DNA of the CDR3 is TGTGCCAGCAGGAGGGCATTACACAATGAGCAGTTCTTC.

Many counts were recorded for this clonotype. V and J are TRBV7-9 and TRBJ1-1; 8 bases are a match to TRBD1. Germline values: CDR1 SEHNR, CDR2 FQNEAQ (reference sequence). This CDR3 is built from 16 residues. Trimming at V came to 5 bases and at J to 2 bases, leaving 10 bases not matched to a gene. CDR3 in amino acids: CASSQNRGGFNTEAFF. As DNA, the CDR3 is TGTGCCAGCAGCCAGAACAGGGGGGGATTCAACACTGAAGCTTTCTTT.

The chain couples TRBV20-1 to TRBJ1-1; unclear D gene. From germline, CDR1 is DFQATT and CDR2 SNEGSKA (reference sequence). The CDR3 runs 13 residues. V dropped 5 bases and J dropped 4 bases, with 14 bases sitting between them. CDR3 region: CSAGPAVGTEAFF. The CDR3 DNA follows: TGCAGTGCTGGGCCCGCGGTTGGCACTGAAGCTTTCTTT.

The CDR3 sequence is CATSSRGPGANVLTF. The CDR3 nucleotides are TGTGCCACCAGCAGCAGGGGACCTGGGGCCAACGTCCTGACTTTC. The chain has TRBV15 and TRBJ2-6, with D perhaps TRBD1 (6 bases). Trimming removed 3 bases from V and 2 bases from J, with 8 bases in between. Germline V gives CDR1 LNHNV, CDR2 YYDKDF (reference sequence). CDR3 size: 15 residues.

On this clonotype itself: A much larger clone sits a single nucleotide away, making a read error possible. In this CDR3 the conserved last residue, phenylalanine or tryptophan, is missing, so a read error is likely. The chain is built from TRBV20-1 and TRBJ2-7; TRBD2 might be the D (6 bases). The V end was cut by 3 bases, the J end by 0 bases, with 12 bases between. The CDR3 extends over 14 amino acids. The germline V gene encodes CDR1 DFQATT and CDR2 SNEGSKA (reference sequence). The DNA for the CDR3 is TGCAGTGCTAGTCCCGGGGGAGCCTCCTACGAGCAGTACTCC. Its translation is CSASPGGASYEQYS.

Regarding this clonotype: This sequence may be a read error, since a much larger clone differs from it by one base. V and J are TRBV5-1 and TRBJ2-7; D might be TRBD1 or TRBD2, each matching 5 bases. Germline V gives CDR1 SGHRS, CDR2 YFSETQ. V dropped 3 bases and J dropped 2 bases, with 15 bases sitting between them. The CDR3 runs 15 residues. The CDR3 DNA sequence: TGCGCCAGCAGCTCGAGGGGCGTTAGCCCCTACGAGCAGTACTTC. Amino acid sequence: CASSSRGVSPYEQYF.